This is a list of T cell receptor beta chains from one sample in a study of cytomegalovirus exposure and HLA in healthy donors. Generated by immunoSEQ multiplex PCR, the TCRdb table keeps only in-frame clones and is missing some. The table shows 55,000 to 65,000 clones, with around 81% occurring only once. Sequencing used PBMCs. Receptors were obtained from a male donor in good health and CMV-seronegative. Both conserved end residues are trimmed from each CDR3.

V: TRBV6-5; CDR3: ASSYGGDFGGYT
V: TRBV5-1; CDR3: ASSPTGGDYGYT
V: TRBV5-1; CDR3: ASSLSGGLKNTEAF
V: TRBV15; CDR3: ATGGSNEKLF
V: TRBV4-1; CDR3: ASSHQTGTGISYEQY
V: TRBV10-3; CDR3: AISRQRGAGVNNEQF
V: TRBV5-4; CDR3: ASSLVAADTQY
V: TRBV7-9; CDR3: ASSLAPGTGVEKLF
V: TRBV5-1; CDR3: ASSPGGPNTEAF
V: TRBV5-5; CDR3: ASSLGGTGLYEQY
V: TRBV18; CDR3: ASSPPEGGENIQY
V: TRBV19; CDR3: ASSIGGVISFNYGYT
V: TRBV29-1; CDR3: SVLGPRGTDTQY
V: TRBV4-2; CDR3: ASSQEGSTGELF
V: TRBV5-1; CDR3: ASSLGGATNEKLF
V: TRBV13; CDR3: ASSQGGNYGYT
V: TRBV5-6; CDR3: ASSLVGTQGRELF
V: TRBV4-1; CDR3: ASSQVGRANYGYT
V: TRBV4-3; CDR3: ASSPTGERYGYT
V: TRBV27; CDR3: AIRPGSNTGELF
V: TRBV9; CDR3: ASSVAFGGKSIQY
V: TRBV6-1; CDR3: ASRGSGLYGYT
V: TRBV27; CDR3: ASSLGGYSYEQY
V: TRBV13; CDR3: ASSLAAGATDTQY
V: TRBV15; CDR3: ATSRGREVSF
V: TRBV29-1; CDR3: SVEPGRVTEAF
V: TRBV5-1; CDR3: ASSPTGPGASGNTIY
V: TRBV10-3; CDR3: AISRDRQSYEQY
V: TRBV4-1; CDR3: ASSQGGTHYSTDTQY
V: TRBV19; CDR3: ASTPRDRGNPHHF
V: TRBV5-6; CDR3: ASSTRTGLEPGELF
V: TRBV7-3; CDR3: ASSHGTGDSPLH
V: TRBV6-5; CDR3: ASQWGQGARRY
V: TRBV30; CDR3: AWSVGGATNEKLF
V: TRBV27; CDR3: ASSLGQGGSYEQY
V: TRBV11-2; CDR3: ASSWGPGAEAF
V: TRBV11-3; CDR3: ASSFPGHRQGLNTEAF
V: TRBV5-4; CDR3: ASSPGGGAHWDTEAF
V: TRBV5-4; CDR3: ASSLVTGDTQY
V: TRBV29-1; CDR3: SAPDQGNTEAF